Given below is one T cell receptor beta chain in context. Its antigen is not identified. The data were taken from a study of cytomegalovirus exposure and HLA in healthy donors. Overall study findings and caveats: In an earlier analysis, about 87% or about 30%: the productive usage of most TCR beta V segments. Of the V segments, some could not be distinguished, including TRBV6-2 and TRBV6-3, and were excluded. A later analysis linked a missense variant in DCLRE1C to the trimming of TCR beta V and J genes.

13 Jbeta primers and 60 Vbeta primers were used for the PCR. The table came from immunoSEQ multiplex PCR; TCRdb's copy has only in-frame clones and leaves some out. Of 85,000 to 120,000 clones listed, more than 75% were seen once; the top ten hold 5% to 7.5%. The CDR3 runs to 16 residues. CDR1 and CDR2 from the germline V gene are SGHDT and YYEEEE. The ends lost 0 bases at V and 0 bases at J; junction bases unmatched: 6. Whereas donors were nominally healthy upon sampling, unrecorded immune exposures were probable. This chain uses TRBV5-6 with TRBJ2-7; 7 bases match TRBD2. This receptor was obtained from a woman aged 50 to 60 in good health and CMV-seropositive. Sequenced input: PBMCs. The CDR3 spells CASSLAGGKSSYEQYF. The CDR3 DNA sequence: TGTGCCAGCAGCTTGGCCGGGGGGAAAAGCTCCTACGAGCAGTACTTC.